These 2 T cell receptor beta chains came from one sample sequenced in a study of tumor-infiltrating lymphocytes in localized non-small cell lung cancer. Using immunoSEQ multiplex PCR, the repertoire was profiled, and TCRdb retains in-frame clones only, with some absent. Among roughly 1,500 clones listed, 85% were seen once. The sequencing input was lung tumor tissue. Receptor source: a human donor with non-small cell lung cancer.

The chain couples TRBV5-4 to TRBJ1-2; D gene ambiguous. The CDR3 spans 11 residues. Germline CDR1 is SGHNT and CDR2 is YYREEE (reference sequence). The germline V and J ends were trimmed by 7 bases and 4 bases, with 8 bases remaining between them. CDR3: CASFKTYGYTF. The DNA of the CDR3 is TGTGCCAGCTTCAAGACCTATGGCTACACCTTC.

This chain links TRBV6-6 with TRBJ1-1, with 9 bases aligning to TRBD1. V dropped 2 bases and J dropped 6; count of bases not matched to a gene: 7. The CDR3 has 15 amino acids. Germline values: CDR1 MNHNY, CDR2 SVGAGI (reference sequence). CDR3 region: CASSYPDRGFPEAFF. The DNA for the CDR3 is TGTGCCAGCAGTTACCCGGACAGGGGATTTCCTGAAGCTTTCTTT.